A single sample is the source of the 9 T cell receptor beta chains below, sequenced in a study of control samples from healthy donors and cancer patients. Sequencing was performed with immunoSEQ multiplex PCR; in TCRdb, only in-frame clones are kept and a portion is missing. The profile shows approximately 130,000 clones, around nine tenths of them singletons. The sequenced sample was blood. The receptors were sampled from a man aged 40-49 years in good health.

In its sample, this clone was seen once. The rearrangement joins TRBV7-9 to TRBJ2-3; D uncertain. The ends were cut back, 4 bases at V and 7 bases at J, with 3 bases in the middle. Germline values: CDR1 SEHNR, CDR2 FQNEAQ (reference sequence). This CDR3 contains 10 residues. CDR3 amino acids: CASSSNTQYF. The CDR3 region has the DNA TGTGCCAGCAGCTCAAATACGCAGTATTTT.

The gene calls are TRBV29-1 and TRBJ1-3; perhaps TRBD1 as D (5 bases). The germline V and J ends were trimmed by 6 bases and 2 bases, with 17 bases remaining between them. Per germline, CDR1 SQVTM and CDR2 ANQGSEA. The CDR3 length is 15 residues. CDR3 sequence (DNA): TGCAGCGTAAAGCAACCCCCAGGGCCTGGAAACACCATATATTTT. Its translation: CSVKQPPGPGNTIYF.

The chain has TRBV9 and TRBJ1-2, with D perhaps TRBD1 (5 bases). This CDR3 is 14 amino acids long. The germline CDR1 and CDR2 sequences are SGDLS and YYNGEE. Deletions cut 1 base from V and 5 bases from J, with 12 bases between. CDR3 nucleotide sequence: TGTGCCAGCAGCGTATCCCCACAGGCTTATGGCTACACCTTC. This translates into CASSVSPQAYGYTF.

The J gene is TRBJ2-2, the V gene TRBV5-1, with unresolved D. There are 15 residues in the CDR3. Germline assignment: CDR1 SGHRS and CDR2 YFSETQ. V was cut by 0 bases and J by 1 base, with 7 bases left in between. The CDR3 sequence is CASSLVTGNTGELFF. The CDR3 DNA reads as TGCGCCAGCAGCTTGGTGACGGGGAACACCGGGGAGCTGTTTTTT.

The gene calls are TRBV4-3 and TRBJ2-1; D not resolved. The CDR3 contains 15 residues. V was trimmed by 1 base and J by 3 bases, leaving 10 bases between them. Germline CDR1 reads LGHNA; CDR2 reads YSLEER. CDR3 in amino acids: CASSQGANYYNEQFF. The CDR3 DNA sequence: TGCGCCAGCAGCCAAGGTGCAAACTACTACAATGAGCAGTTCTTC.

This clone is a singleton in its sample. At the DNA level, this CDR3 is encoded by other sequences in the same sample as well. This chain connects TRBV19 to TRBJ1-4; 8 bases fit TRBD1. Germline CDR1 is LNHDA and CDR2 is SQIVND (reference sequence). V dropped 2 bases and J dropped 5; count of bases not matched to a gene: 4. This CDR3 region has 15 residues. DNA for the CDR3: TGTGCCAGTAGTATATCCAGGGGGCGGAATGAAAAACTGTTTTTT. Protein sequence: CASSISRGRNEKLFF.

This sequence joins TRBV13 and TRBJ2-5, with TRBD1 identical over 9 bases. The germline V gene encodes CDR1 PRHDT and CDR2 FYEKMQ (reference sequence). The junction had 2 bases not matched to a gene; V was cut back by 6 bases and J by 3 bases. The CDR3 has 13 residues. CDR3 bases: TGTGCCAGCAGTTGGACAGGGGAAGAGACCCAGTACTTC. Its protein product is CASSWTGEETQYF.

This clone was seen only a few times. V and J are TRBV5-6 and TRBJ1-2; D is uncertain. The V end was cut by 4 bases, the J end by 6 bases, with 19 bases between. The CDR3 sequence is 15 residues long. Germline assignment: CDR1 SGHDT and CDR2 YYEEEE. CDR3 in DNA: TGTGCCAGCAGCGGGATTGGGGAGGGAACTGATGGCTACACCTTC. Translating gives CASSGIGEGTDGYTF.

J is TRBJ1-2 and V is TRBV3-1 (or the pseudogene TRBV3-2), with TRBD1 identical over 8 bases. V lost 4 bases to trimming and J lost 6 bases; unmatched junction nucleotides: 7. The CDR3 is 14 amino acids. Germline lookup yields CDR1 LGHDT and CDR2 YNNKEL (reference sequence). DNA for the CDR3: TGTGCCAGCAGCCGCCGGACAGGGACCAATGGCTACACCTTC. Amino acid sequence: CASSRRTGTNGYTF.